The rows below give T cell receptor beta chains drawn from one sample of a study of neurological immune-mediated disorders. MiXCR, run by TCRdb on the 5' RACE reads, gives a single entry per CDR3 protein. This table has fewer than 70,000 distinct CDR3 sequences, around a tenth appearing once. Sequenced: PBMCs. The source is a young man in good health. The CDR3 runs from the conserved cysteine through the conserved F or W. D genes are given only for firm matches. The size of a clone is reported for some rows only, either as once, few or many, or as a class for expanded clones.

d_call	v_call	j_call	clone_size	cdr3_nt	cdr3_aa
.	TRBV12-3/TRBV12-4	TRBJ2-3	many	TGTGCCAGCAGTTTTCCCCCCGTGGATACGCAGTATTTT	CASSFPPVDTQYF
TRBD1	TRBV5-6	TRBJ1-2	.	TGTGCCAGCAGCTTGGCCGGGGAGACAGGGGATACGATCGGCTATGGCTACACCTTC	CASSLAGETGDTIGYGYTF
TRBD2	TRBV6-6	TRBJ2-7	.	TGTGCCAGCAGCCTAACAGGGCGCACCGGACTAGCGGGAGGGCACTACGAGCAGTACTTC	CASSLTGRTGLAGGHYEQYF
TRBD1	TRBV5-6	TRBJ2-7	many	TGTGCCAGCAGCTTGGCGGGACAGGGGCCCTACGAGCAGTACTTC	CASSLAGQGPYEQYF
.	TRBV12-3/TRBV12-4	TRBJ2-7	many	TGTGCCAGCAGTCCACGACAGGTGGGGACCTACGAGCAGTACTTC	CASSPRQVGTYEQYF
.	TRBV10-3	TRBJ2-3	many	TGTGCCATCAGGGACAGAAAAGGCACAGATACGCAGTATTTT	CAIRDRKGTDTQYF
TRBD1	TRBV5-1	TRBJ1-3	many	TGCGCCAGCAGCGCCGATGGGACAGTCTCTGGAAACACCATATATTTT	CASSADGTVSGNTIYF
.	TRBV24-1	TRBJ2-7	many	TGTGCCACCAGTGGCCCGGAAAAGGGAAGGTTTCCGGACGAGCAGTACTTC	CATSGPEKGRFPDEQYF
TRBD2	TRBV10-3	TRBJ2-3	many	TGTGCCATCAGTGAGGGGGGGGTGAGCACAGATACGCAGTATTTT	CAISEGGVSTDTQYF
TRBD1	TRBV3-1	TRBJ2-5	few	TGTGCCAGCAGCCGACAGGGATGGGGCCAAGAGACCCAGTACTTC	CASSRQGWGQETQYF
.	TRBV20-1	TRBJ1-4	.	TGCAGTGCTAGAGTCGAAGACGGACATAATGAAAAACTGTTTTTT	CSARVEDGHNEKLFF
.	TRBV6-2/TRBV6-3	TRBJ2-1	many	TGTGCCAGCAGTTACTGGGCGACCGATGAGCAGTTCTTC	CASSYWATDEQFF
.	TRBV29-1	TRBJ2-7	many	TGCAGCGTTGATAGGGGTTACGAGCAGTACTTC	CSVDRGYEQYF
.	TRBV7-2	TRBJ2-3	many	TGTGCCAGCTGGGGCAGGGGCCCCACAGATACGCAGTATTTT	CASWGRGPTDTQYF
.	TRBV9	TRBJ1-4	many	TGTGCCAGCAGCGTAGGTAGTCTTCAGGAAAAACTGTTTTTT	CASSVGSLQEKLFF
.	TRBV12-3/TRBV12-4	TRBJ2-1	many	TGTGCCAGCGACCCTGGAACCTACAATGAGCAGTTCTTC	CASDPGTYNEQFF
.	TRBV20-1	TRBJ2-3	many	TGCAGTGCTAGAGATGAACTGGTTAGCACAGATACGCAGTATTTT	CSARDELVSTDTQYF
TRBD1	TRBV29-1	TRBJ1-1	many	TGCAGCGTTGATCGCGGGACAGGGGGTTTGAACACTGAAGCTTTCTTT	CSVDRGTGGLNTEAFF
.	TRBV28	TRBJ1-1	many	TGTGCCAGCAGTCCCCCGGACAGCGGAGCTTTCTTT	CASSPPDSGAFF
.	TRBV5-1	TRBJ2-1	many	TGCGCCAGCAGCATCGGGACTGCCAGTGATCGCAATGAGCAGTTCTTC	CASSIGTASDRNEQFF
TRBD2	TRBV9	TRBJ2-1	many	TGTGCCAGCAGCGTTCCGACTAGCGGAAGTTTCAATGAGCAGTTCTTC	CASSVPTSGSFNEQFF
.	TRBV15	TRBJ1-1	many	TGTGCCACCAGCAGAGATCCCGTTGGGTCAACTGAAGCTTTCTTT	CATSRDPVGSTEAFF
.	TRBV3-1	TRBJ2-7	many	TGTGCCAGCAGCCAAGACCGCGGCGAGCAGTACTTC	CASSQDRGEQYF
TRBD2	TRBV20-1	TRBJ2-5	many	TGCAGTGCTCCTCTTTGGGGGGGAGAGACCCAGTACTTC	CSAPLWGGETQYF
.	TRBV3-1	TRBJ2-2	many	TGTGCCAGCAGCCAAGGCTCACGGGTCACCGGGGAGCTGTTTTTT	CASSQGSRVTGELFF
TRBD1	TRBV10-3	TRBJ2-5	.	TGTGCCATCAGTGGGCAAGACAGGGGGGCAGAGACCCAGTACTTC	CAISGQDRGAETQYF
.	TRBV7-3	TRBJ1-1	many	TGTGCCAGCAGCTCGTCCGGGGTGACTGAAGCTTTCTTT	CASSSSGVTEAFF
TRBD1	TRBV15	TRBJ1-2	few	TGTGCCACCAGCAGAGAGGACAGGGAAGGCTACACCTTC	CATSREDREGYTF
.	TRBV20-1	TRBJ1-6	many	TGCAGTGCCAAAGGGCCCATCTATAATTCACCCCTCCACTTT	CSAKGPIYNSPLHF
.	TRBV20-1	TRBJ2-2	many	TGCAGTGCTAGCCGTGTAGGGTCCGGGGAGCTGTTTTTT	CSASRVGSGELFF
TRBD2	TRBV29-1	TRBJ2-1	many	TGCAGCGTTGAAGGGGCGGGAGGGCGTAATGAGCAGTTCTTC	CSVEGAGGRNEQFF
.	TRBV5-1	TRBJ2-7	many	TGCGCCAGCAGCCAGGACGTAAGGGTGGGCTCCTACGAGCAGTACTTC	CASSQDVRVGSYEQYF
.	TRBV6-4	TRBJ2-2	many	TGTGCCAGCAGTGAGGGCACCGGGGAGCTGTTTTTT	CASSEGTGELFF
.	TRBV6-1	TRBJ2-7	many	TGTGCCAGCAGTGAAGGGTACTACGAGCAGTACTTC	CASSEGYYEQYF
.	TRBV10-3	TRBJ2-7	many	TGTGCCATCACAACAGGGGGGGAAGATCTCTACGAGCAGTACTTC	CAITTGGEDLYEQYF
.	TRBV5-1	TRBJ2-7	many	TGCGCCAGCAGCTTGCTCCAGGCTGGCATCACCGAGCAGTACTTC	CASSLLQAGITEQYF
.	TRBV18	TRBJ2-2	many	TGTGCCAGCTCACCAAATCAAGCGGGCACCGGGGAGCTGTTTTTT	CASSPNQAGTGELFF